These 6 T cell receptor beta chains originate from one sample sequenced in a study of T-cell reconstitution after alpha-beta-depleted transplantation in children. TCRbeta library construction was performed incorporating unique molecular identifiers. Via MiXCR, TCRdb re-called the PCR reads, giving one row per CDR3 protein. Seen here are approximately 1,000,000 distinct CDR3 sequences, about 29% observed once, and the top ten hold roughly 28%. Material: PBMCs, mostly from graft donor cells, obtained 360 days after TCRalphabeta/CD19-depleted stem cell transplant. The receptors were sampled from a boy under two years old who had a stem cell transplant for SCID, so the T cells may come from the graft donor.

The chain couples TRBV27 to TRBJ2-6; D might be TRBD1 (6 bases). The V end was cut by 5 bases, the J end by 0 bases, with 11 bases between. This CDR3 contains 16 residues. CDR1 is MNHEY, CDR2 SMNVEV, per germline (reference sequence). CDR3 amino acids: CASSRTVTSGANVLTF. In DNA, the CDR3 is TGTGCCAGCAGTCGGACAGTGACCTCTGGGGCCAACGTCCTGACTTTC.

This clonotype was seen once. The chain carries TRBV5-1 and TRBJ1-6; no firm D call. CDR1 and CDR2 (germline): SGHRS, YFSETQ. V lost 4 bases to trimming and J lost 7 bases, with 12 bases between them. This CDR3 region has 14 residues. This CDR3 is CASSLRTQNSPLHF. CDR3 bases: TGCGCCAGCAGCCTAAGGACCCAGAATTCACCCCTCCACTTT.

The chain is built from TRBV5-6 and TRBJ2-7; TRBD1 matches at 8 bases. Trimming cost V 6 bases and J 2 bases; bases outside gene matches: 7. Germline V gene sequence: CDR1 SGHDT, CDR2 YYEEEE. The CDR3 is made up of 14 amino acids. This chain's CDR3 is CASIRTGNPYEQYF. CDR3 nucleotide sequence: TGTGCCAGCATCCGGACAGGGAACCCCTACGAGCAGTACTTC.

The chain couples TRBV30 to TRBJ1-1; D is unresolved. CDR1 is GTSNPN and CDR2 is SVGIG in the germline V gene (reference sequence). This CDR3 has 12 residues. V shed 6 bases and J shed 0 bases, with 8 bases lying between them. The CDR3 protein is CACGRMNTEAFF. CDR3 in DNA: TGTGCCTGCGGACGGATGAACACTGAAGCTTTCTTT. The entire variable domain, with the rest obtained from reference TRBV30 and TRBJ1-1, is as follows: SQTIHQWPATLVQPVGSPLSLECTVEGTSNPNLYWYRQAAGRGLQLLFYSVGIGQISSEVPQNLSASRPQDRQFILSSKKLLLSDSGFYLCACGRMNTEAFFGQGTRLTVV.

The rearrangement uses TRBV28 and TRBJ2-4; D gene ambiguous. Germline CDR1 reads MDHEN; CDR2 reads SYDVKM. The CDR3 consists of 14 residues. V shed 5 bases and J shed 1 base, with 9 bases lying between them. The CDR3 region is CASSPVRAKNIQYF. For the CDR3, the DNA is TGTGCCAGCAGTCCAGTTCGGGCCAAAAACATTCAGTACTTC.

V is TRBV12-3 or TRBV12-4 and J is TRBJ1-1; D perhaps matches TRBD1 (6 bases). The CDR3 length is 15 residues. Trimming pared 6 bases from V and 4 bases from J, leaving 18 bases between. CDR3 sequence: CASSSKGGWSTEAFF. The DNA for the CDR3 is TGTGCCAGCAGCTCGAAGGGGGGCTGGTCCACTGAAGCTTTCTTT.